A selection of T cell receptor beta chains follows, all from one sample in a study of sequential checkpoint blockade in melanoma. Clones were read by immunoSEQ multiplex PCR, and TCRdb kept only the in-frame ones, dropping some. The repertoire holds roughly 8,400 clones, around nine tenths seen once, with over 12% in the top ten. The sample was CD8+ T cells sorted from blood (inferred from file names), taken from a patient given nivolumab and ipilimumab in sequence. The receptors derive from a human donor with melanoma. The CDR3 runs from the conserved cysteine through the conserved F or W. A D gene is named only where the DNA matches it firmly. Clone size is stated in some rows and not others, as once, few, many or a class when expanded.

clone_size	j_call	v_call	d_call	cdr3_nt	cdr3_aa
.	TRBJ2-5	TRBV9	.	TGTGCCAGCAGCGTCGGAGGGCCTTTCGAGACCCAGTACTTC	CASSVGGPFETQYF
.	TRBJ1-1	TRBV5-1	TRBD1	TGCGCCAGCAGGTCCGCCCTGACTACTTCGGGACAGGGGCCGAACACTGAAGCTTTCTTT	CASRSALTTSGQGPNTEAFF
.	TRBJ2-1	TRBV4-1	TRBD2	TGCGCCAGCAGCCAACATAGCGGGATGAAAAATGAGCAGTTCTTC	CASSQHSGMKNEQFF
once	TRBJ2-7	TRBV5-8	.	TGTGCCAGCAGCTTGGGTCTAGCGAGCTACGAGCAGTACTTC	CASSLGLASYEQYF
.	TRBJ2-7	TRBV5-8	.	TGTGCCAGCAGCTGGGGGGTTCACGAGCAGTACTTC	CASSWGVHEQYF
.	TRBJ1-1	TRBV9	.	TGTGCCAGCAGCCCTCCGAGCCCCTACACTGAAGCTTTCTTT	CASSPPSPYTEAFF
hyperexpanded	TRBJ2-7	TRBV13	.	TGTGCCAGCAGCTTAACCGGCAGGGAGGTCGACTTC	CASSLTGREVDF
.	TRBJ2-7	TRBV7-7	TRBD1	TGTGCCAGCAGCCCCGGGACAGGGGGATCCTACGAGCAGTACTTC	CASSPGTGGSYEQYF
once	TRBJ1-2	TRBV29-1	.	TGCAGCGTTGAAGATGTGTGGGGCTTCTATGGCTACACCTTC	CSVEDVWGFYGYTF
once	TRBJ1-3	TRBV6-5	.	TGTGCCAGCAGTTACCGAGACAGCGGAAACACCATATATTTT	CASSYRDSGNTIYF
.	TRBJ1-2	TRBV30	.	TGTGCCTGGAGTGGAGGAAACAACTATGGCTACACCTTC	CAWSGGNNYGYTF
.	TRBJ2-4	TRBV19	.	TGTGCCAGTAGTATCCCCGGCGAGTATCGGAGGGGCATTCAGTACTTC	CASSIPGEYRRGIQYF
.	TRBJ1-2	TRBV28	.	TGTGCCAGCAGTTACAGGGTTGATCGGGGCTACACCTTC	CASSYRVDRGYTF
.	TRBJ2-7	TRBV27	TRBD1	TGTGCCAGCAGCTTTGCCCTTGGACAGGTTTCCTACGAGCAGTACTTC	CASSFALGQVSYEQYF
.	TRBJ1-1	TRBV20-1	.	TGCAGTGCTAGCAAGGGGACTGAAGCTTTCTTT	CSASKGTEAFF
.	TRBJ2-1	TRBV19	TRBD2	TGTGCCAGTAAAACTAGCGGGATTTACAATGAGCAGTTCTTC	CASKTSGIYNEQFF
.	TRBJ1-4	TRBV18	.	TGTGCCAGCTCTGGTGACAGTAATGAAAAACTGTTTTTT	CASSGDSNEKLFF
.	TRBJ2-7	TRBV19	.	TGTGCCAGTAGTATAGGGCAGGGGATCTCCTACGAGCAGTACTTC	CASSIGQGISYEQYF
few	TRBJ2-5	TRBV4-1	.	TGCGCCAGCAGCCCCGGGTCCGGCTTGTTCCAGTACTTC	CASSPGSGLFQYF
.	TRBJ2-7	TRBV5-4	TRBD2	TGTGCCAGCAGCCAACGAGGACTAGCGGGAGGGTTGTACGAGCAGTACTTC	CASSQRGLAGGLYEQYF
.	TRBJ2-7	TRBV5-4	.	TGTGCCAGCAGCTTCTGGACAGCGAGCTACGAGCAGTACTTC	CASSFWTASYEQYF
.	TRBJ1-5	TRBV7-9	TRBD1	TGTGCCAGCAGCTTAGCGTTATATACAGGGGGCGACAATCAGCCCCAGCATTTT	CASSLALYTGGDNQPQHF
.	TRBJ2-7	TRBV30	TRBD2	TGTGCCTGGAGTGCGGGACTAGCGGGAGTATCCTACGAGCAGTACTTC	CAWSAGLAGVSYEQYF
.	TRBJ1-2	TRBV4-3	TRBD1	TGCGCCAGCAGCCAAGGGACCGGGACAGGGGGACGTGGCTACACCTTC	CASSQGTGTGGRGYTF
.	TRBJ1-5	TRBV4-1	.	TGCGCCAGCAGCCAGGCAATCAATCAGCCCCAGCATTTT	CASSQAINQPQHF
.	TRBJ1-5	TRBV7-8	.	TGTGCCAGCAGCTTATGGGCAGGTCCCAATCAGCCCCAGCATTTT	CASSLWAGPNQPQHF
.	TRBJ1-2	TRBV25-1	.	TGTGCCAGCAGTGACCTCGGGGTATATGGCTACACCTTC	CASSDLGVYGYTF
.	TRBJ2-7	TRBV19	.	TGTGCCAGTAGTTACGGGATTTACTACGAGCAGTACTTC	CASSYGIYYEQYF
.	TRBJ1-4	TRBV9	.	TGTGCCAGCAGCGTAGAGGACTCAAAAGGGGAAAAACTGTTTTTT	CASSVEDSKGEKLFF
.	TRBJ1-1	TRBV7-2	.	TGTGCCAGCAGCTTAGAAGCACACAGGACTGAAGCTTTCTTT	CASSLEAHRTEAFF
.	TRBJ2-7	TRBV14	TRBD1	TGTGCCAGCAGCCACCCCAGTAAGGGGGCGCTTTACGAGCAGTACTTC	CASSHPSKGALYEQYF
.	TRBJ1-5	TRBV9	TRBD1	TGTGCCAGCAGCGAAACGGGACAGATTTATCAGCCCCAGCATTTT	CASSETGQIYQPQHF
.	TRBJ1-2	TRBV9	TRBD1	TGTGCCAGCAGCGTAGGCACAGGGGTCTATGGCTACACCTTC	CASSVGTGVYGYTF
.	TRBJ1-1	TRBV4-1	.	TGCGCCAGCAGCGGGCCGAATACTGAAGCTTTCTTT	CASSGPNTEAFF
.	TRBJ1-1	TRBV18	TRBD1	TGTGCCAGCTCACACGGACAGGGCGTTGTGTGGGTGAACACTGAAGCTTTCTTT	CASSHGQGVVWVNTEAFF
once	TRBJ2-1	TRBV9	TRBD1	TGTGCCAGCAGCGTAGGGAGGACAGGGACTGAGCAGTTCTTC	CASSVGRTGTEQFF
.	TRBJ2-7	TRBV30	.	TGTGCCTGGAACTTGGGCAGGTCCTACGAGCAGTACTTC	CAWNLGRSYEQYF
.	TRBJ2-7	TRBV14	.	TGTGCCAGCAGCCAAGATTGGCGGCTCATCCACGAGCAGTACTTC	CASSQDWRLIHEQYF